These 25 T cell receptor beta chains share one sample of origin, sequenced in a study of cytomegalovirus exposure and HLA in healthy donors. Vbeta (60) and Jbeta (13) primers were used in the PCR. The assay was immunoSEQ multiplex PCR, and TCRdb's table has in-frame clones only and misses some. The table shows 100,000 to 150,000 clones, with about four fifths occurring only once. The sample taken for sequencing was PBMCs. The receptor set was obtained from a man aged 18-30 years in good health and CMV-seronegative.

This chain joins TRBV28 and TRBJ2-5; 7 positions agree with TRBD1. The closer fit of TRBJ2-7 to the DNA end suggests the J call may be wrong. The CDR3 contains 14 residues. The germline V gene has CDR1 MDHEN and CDR2 SYDVKM. The CDR3 loop reads CASIKQGPPYEQYF. The CDR3 DNA reads TGTGCCAGCATTAAACAGGGGCCCCCATACGAGCAGTACTTC.

The rearrangement uses TRBV5-1 and TRBJ2-7, with 7 bases lining up with TRBD1. The CDR3 spans 15 residues. Germline values: CDR1 SGHRS, CDR2 YFSETQ. With V trimmed by 1 base and J by 5 bases, 9 bases remained unmatched. CDR3 sequence: CASSLTGQNPHEQYF. The CDR3 region has the DNA TGCGCCAGCAGCTTGACGGGACAGAATCCCCACGAGCAGTACTTC.

J is TRBJ2-3 and V is TRBV7-9; perhaps TRBD1 as D (7 bases). The V gene's germline CDR1 is SEHNR and CDR2 FQNEAQ (reference sequence). This CDR3 has 15 residues. Trimming shortened V by 3 bases and J by 2 bases, and 12 bases separated the two germline ends. DNA of the CDR3: TGTGCCAGCAGCTTTTCAGGGGGGTTCACAGATACGCAGTATTTT. Translating gives CASSFSGGFTDTQYF.

The chain uses TRBV5-1 and TRBJ1-2, with D hard to call. Germline V gene data show CDR1 as SGHRS and CDR2 as YFSETQ. This CDR3 region has 12 residues. Trimming took 8 bases from V and 0 from J, leaving 8 bases between them. The DNA of the CDR3 is TGCGCCAGAAATACAGCTAACTATGGCTACACCTTC. Its translation: CARNTANYGYTF.

This clone was detected only once. The chain's CDR3 is CASSIGQVGGPQHF. The CDR3 coding sequence is TGTGCCAGTAGTATAGGTCAGGTCGGGGGGCCCCAGCATTTT. The chain is built from TRBV19 and TRBJ1-5, with D maybe TRBD1 (5 bases). This CDR3 has 14 amino acids. The germline V gene encodes CDR1 LNHDA and CDR2 SQIVND (reference sequence). V was clipped by 1 base and J by 9 bases, with 13 bases between them.

In this sample, this clone turned up a few times. This sequence joins TRBV6-1 and TRBJ1-4, with D possibly matching TRBD1 (6 bases). This CDR3 region has 15 residues. The germline V gene encodes CDR1 MNHNS and CDR2 SASEGT. Trimming left V 6 bases short and J 7 bases short, with 18 bases between. CDR3 amino acids: CASRDLGGNGEKLFF. CDR3 sequence (DNA): TGTGCCAGCAGGGACTTAGGGGGTAACGGTGAAAAACTGTTTTTT.

The chain links TRBV5-1 to TRBJ2-7, with 7 bases fitting TRBD2. Trimming took 1 base from V and 2 from J; bases not matched to a gene: 6. Germline assignment: CDR1 SGHRS and CDR2 YFSETQ. The CDR3 sequence is 15 residues long. The CDR3 nucleotides read TGCGCCAGCAGCTTGTGGGGACTACAGACCTACGAGCAGTACTTC. As protein: CASSLWGLQTYEQYF.

This chain links TRBV18 with TRBJ1-4; 8 bases are a match to TRBD1. V dropped 6 bases and J dropped 8; count of bases not matched to a gene: 5. Germline CDR1 is KGHSH and CDR2 is LQKENI. This CDR3 region has 13 residues. The CDR3 here is CASSKGQGEKLFF. CDR3 coding DNA: TGTGCCAGCTCTAAAGGACAGGGAGAAAAACTGTTTTTT.

The chain has TRBV7-7 and TRBJ2-5; D is ambiguous. The CDR3 spans 13 residues. CDR1 and CDR2 (germline): SSHAT, FNYEAQ (reference sequence). Trimming took 3 bases from V and 4 from J, leaving 9 bases between them. This chain's CDR3 is CASSFDRGETQYF. In nucleotides, the CDR3 is TGTGCCAGCAGCTTCGACCGAGGAGAGACCCAGTACTTC.

This rearrangement joins TRBV2 to TRBJ2-7, with 7 bases aligning to TRBD1. The CDR3 is 17 residues long. The J segment lost 1 base and the V segment lost 3 bases, leaving 12 bases of the junction unmatched. In germline, CDR1 is SNHLY, CDR2 FYNNEI. The CDR3 DNA is TGTGCCAGCAGTGATTCCCCCTATAGACAGGGATCCTACGAGCAGTACGTC. It yields the protein CASSDSPYRQGSYEQYV.

V is TRBV7-8 and J is TRBJ2-7; 10 nucleotides align to TRBD2. V was clipped by 6 bases and J by 4 bases; unmatched bases: 21. The CDR3 has 19 amino acids. CDR1 and CDR2 (germline): SGHVS, FQNEAQ. In DNA, the CDR3 is TGTGCCAGCAGTCATTATGGGGGGACTAGCGACGATGGGATATACGAGCAGTACTTC. It yields the protein CASSHYGGTSDDGIYEQYF.

This chain uses TRBV5-3 with TRBJ2-1; 8 bases line up with TRBD2. TRBV5-3 is sorted into the ORF group, with uncertain function. The CDR3 sequence is 15 residues long. The V gene end was trimmed by 0 bases and the J gene end by 3 bases; junction bases not matched to a gene: 2. The CDR3 sequence: CARSLAAGDYNEQFF. The CDR3 DNA sequence: TGTGCCAGAAGCTTGGCAGCGGGGGACTACAATGAGCAGTTCTTC.

The V and J genes are TRBV5-4 and TRBJ2-1, with TRBD1 as a possible D gene (6 bases). Trimming left V 0 bases short and J 6 bases short, with 22 bases between. Germline V lookup: CDR1 SGHNT, CDR2 YYREEE (reference sequence). The CDR3 runs to 18 residues. The CDR3 nucleotides read TGTGCCAGCAGCTTGGGGAGTGGGGAGAGCAGGGGTATCAATGAGCAGTTCTTC. The encoded protein is CASSLGSGESRGINEQFF.

This clone was recorded a few times. CDR3 protein: CASSLYQQGVVEQYF. CDR3 coding DNA: TGTGCCAGCAGTTTATACCAACAGGGTGTGGTCGAGCAGTACTTC. This rearrangement joins TRBV27 to TRBJ2-7; a weak D match, TRBD1 (6 bases). Trimming left V 1 base short and J 6 bases short, with 16 bases between. Germline assignment: CDR1 MNHEY and CDR2 SMNVEV (reference sequence). The CDR3 covers 15 residues.

The V call is TRBV27, the J call TRBJ2-7; D possibly corresponds to TRBD1 (5 bases). The V and J ends lost 7 bases and 4 bases respectively, with 17 bases between them. Germline V gene sequence: CDR1 MNHEY, CDR2 SMNVEV (reference sequence). This CDR3 comprises 14 residues. CDR3 residues: CASKGALMGYEQYF. The CDR3, as DNA: TGTGCCAGCAAAGGGGCCCTAATGGGGTACGAGCAGTACTTC.

The rearrangement uses TRBV11-2 and TRBJ2-7, with 15 bases lining up with TRBD2. Germline values: CDR1 SGHAT, CDR2 FQNNGV. The CDR3 extends over 17 amino acids. Germline trimming cut 3 bases from V and 2 bases from J; bases unmatched to any gene: 5. The CDR3 DNA sequence: TGTGCCAGCAGCTTGGGACTAGCGGGAGGCCCACCCTACGAGCAGTACGTC. Its protein product is CASSLGLAGGPPYEQYV.

This sequence joins TRBV18 and TRBJ2-5, with 8 positions matching TRBD2. This CDR3 is built from 15 residues. Germline CDR1 reads KGHSH; CDR2 reads LQKENI. Losses at the gene ends were 5 bases for V and 5 bases for J; bases not matched to a gene: 10. In DNA, the CDR3 is TGTGCCAGCTCAAAGGGACTAGGAGGATCTGAGACCCAGTACTTC. It codes for CASSKGLGGSETQYF.

V is TRBV4-3 and J is TRBJ2-5, with 8 bases identical to TRBD2. The J call may be faulty, since TRBJ2-7 better matches the DNA end. The CDR3 spans 17 residues. The V gene's germline CDR1 is LGHNA and CDR2 YSLEER. The CDR3 DNA follows: TGCGCCAGCAGCCAAGATTTCGCGACTAGCGCCTCCTACGAGCAGTACTTC. Translating it yields CASSQDFATSASYEQYF.

V usage is TRBV4-1 and J usage is TRBJ2-1; 9 nucleotides line up with TRBD1. Germline V gives CDR1 MGHRA, CDR2 YSYEKL. J lost 9 bases, V lost 4 bases, and 10 bases had no gene match. This CDR3 spans 15 amino acids. As DNA, the CDR3 is TGCGCCAGCAGCCGTCCCGGGACAGGGTCTCTTGAGCAGTTCTTC. Residues: CASSRPGTGSLEQFF.

This clone appeared once. The CDR3 is CASSLSGIRYNEQFF. Here the CDR3 DNA reads TGTGCCAGCAGTCTAAGCGGGATACGGTACAATGAGCAGTTCTTC. J is TRBJ2-1 and V is TRBV2; TRBD2 matches at 7 bases. This CDR3 is 15 amino acids long. CDR1 and CDR2 from the germline V gene are SNHLY and FYNNEI. Germline trimming cut 5 bases from V and 4 bases from J; bases unmatched to any gene: 8.

The CDR3 DNA reads TGTGCCAGCAGTTATCAGGGGGTTTCCCCCTACGAGCAGTACTTC. Its protein is CASSYQGVSPYEQYF. The chain carries TRBV6-5 and TRBJ2-5; 7 bases agree with TRBD1. The end of the DNA aligns better with TRBJ2-7, so the J call may be wrong. This CDR3 region has 15 residues. The germline V gene has CDR1 MNHEY and CDR2 SVGAGI.

This sequence joins TRBV10-2 and TRBJ2-7; D gene uncertain. CDR1 WSHSY and CDR2 SAAADI come from the germline V gene. The CDR3 contains 11 residues. V lost 2 bases and J lost 5, with 4 bases in between. CDR3 nucleotide sequence: TGCGCCAGCAGTGAGGGGCACGAGCAGTACTTC. Translation: CASSEGHEQYF.

The chain carries TRBV4-1 and TRBJ2-7; 7 nucleotides align to TRBD2. The V gene's germline CDR1 is MGHRA and CDR2 YSYEKL. V shed 2 bases, J shed 7 bases, and the junction held 14 bases outside the gene matches. The CDR3 sequence is 16 residues long. The CDR3 sequence is CASSQFAGEDRREQYF. CDR3 in DNA: TGCGCCAGCAGCCAATTCGCGGGAGAGGACCGTCGGGAGCAGTACTTC.

The V and J genes are TRBV7-3 and TRBJ2-3; D may be TRBD2 (5 bases). Between the trimmed V and J ends, which lost 0 bases and 2 bases, there was a span of 9 bases. Germline V gives CDR1 SGHTA, CDR2 FQGTGA. The CDR3 runs to 15 residues. Here the CDR3 DNA reads TGTGCCAGCAGCTTAACGGGAGTGAACACAGATACGCAGTATTTT. Its protein is CASSLTGVNTDTQYF.

The gene calls are TRBV28 and TRBJ2-2; 7 bases agree with TRBD1. The V gene end was trimmed by 6 bases and the J gene end by 3 bases; junction bases not matched to a gene: 10. CDR3 length: 16 residues. The V gene's germline CDR1 is MDHEN and CDR2 SYDVKM. The CDR3 nucleotides are TGTGCCAGCAGAGAGAAGGGGACAGTATACACCGGGGAGCTGTTTTTT. Its protein is CASREKGTVYTGELFF.